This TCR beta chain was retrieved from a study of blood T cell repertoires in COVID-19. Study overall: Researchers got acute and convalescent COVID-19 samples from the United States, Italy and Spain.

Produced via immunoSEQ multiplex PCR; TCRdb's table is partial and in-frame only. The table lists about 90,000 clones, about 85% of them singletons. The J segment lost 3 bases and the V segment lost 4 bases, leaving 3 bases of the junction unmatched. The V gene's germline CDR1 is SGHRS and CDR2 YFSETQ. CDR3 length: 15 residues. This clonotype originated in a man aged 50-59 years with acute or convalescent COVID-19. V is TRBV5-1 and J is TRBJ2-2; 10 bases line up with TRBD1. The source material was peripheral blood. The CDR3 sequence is CASSPGQGDTGELFF. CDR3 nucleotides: TGCGCCAGCAGCCCCGGACAGGGGGACACCGGGGAGCTGTTTTTT. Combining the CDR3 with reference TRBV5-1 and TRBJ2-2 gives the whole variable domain KAGVTQTPRYLIKTRGQQVTLSCSPISGHRSVSWYQQTPGQGLQFLFEYFSETQRNKGNFPGRFSGRQFSNSRSEMNVSTLELGDSALYLCASSPGQGDTGELFFGEGSRLTVL.